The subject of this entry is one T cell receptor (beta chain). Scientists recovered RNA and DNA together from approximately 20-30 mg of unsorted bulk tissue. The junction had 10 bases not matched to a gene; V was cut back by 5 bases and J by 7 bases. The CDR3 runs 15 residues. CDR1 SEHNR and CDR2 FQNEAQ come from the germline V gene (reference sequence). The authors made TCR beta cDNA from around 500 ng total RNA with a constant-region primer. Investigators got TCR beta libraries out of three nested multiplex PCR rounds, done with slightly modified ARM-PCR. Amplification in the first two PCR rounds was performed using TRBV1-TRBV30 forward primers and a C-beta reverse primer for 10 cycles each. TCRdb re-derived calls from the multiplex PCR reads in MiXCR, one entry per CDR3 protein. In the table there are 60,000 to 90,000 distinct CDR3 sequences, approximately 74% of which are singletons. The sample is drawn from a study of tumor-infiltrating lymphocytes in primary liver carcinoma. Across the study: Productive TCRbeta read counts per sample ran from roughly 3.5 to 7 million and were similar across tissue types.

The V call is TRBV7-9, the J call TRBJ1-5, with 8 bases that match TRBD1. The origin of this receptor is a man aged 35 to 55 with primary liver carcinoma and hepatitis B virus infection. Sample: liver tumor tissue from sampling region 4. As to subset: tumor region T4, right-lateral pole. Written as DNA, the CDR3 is TGTGCCAGCAGCCACTTGGACAGGGAAAACCAGCCCCAGCATTTT. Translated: CASSHLDRENQPQHF.